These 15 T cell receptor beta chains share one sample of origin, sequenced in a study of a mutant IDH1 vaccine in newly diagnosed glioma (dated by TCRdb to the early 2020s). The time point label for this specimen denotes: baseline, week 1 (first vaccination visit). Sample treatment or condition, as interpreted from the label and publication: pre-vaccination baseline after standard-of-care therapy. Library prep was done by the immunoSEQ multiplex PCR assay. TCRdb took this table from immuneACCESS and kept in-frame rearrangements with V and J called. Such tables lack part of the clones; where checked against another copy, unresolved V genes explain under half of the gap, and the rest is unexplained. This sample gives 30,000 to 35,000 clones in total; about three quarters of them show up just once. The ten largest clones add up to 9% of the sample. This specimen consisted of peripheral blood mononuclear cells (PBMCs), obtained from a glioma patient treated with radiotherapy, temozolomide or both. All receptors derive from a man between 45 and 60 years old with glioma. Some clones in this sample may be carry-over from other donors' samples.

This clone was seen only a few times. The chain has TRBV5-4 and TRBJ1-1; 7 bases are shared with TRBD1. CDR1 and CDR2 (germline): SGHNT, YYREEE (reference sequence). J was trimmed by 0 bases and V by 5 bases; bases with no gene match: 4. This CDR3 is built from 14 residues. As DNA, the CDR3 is TGTGCCAGCAGAATAACAGGGGTGAACACTGAAGCTTTCTTT. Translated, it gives CASRITGVNTEAFF.

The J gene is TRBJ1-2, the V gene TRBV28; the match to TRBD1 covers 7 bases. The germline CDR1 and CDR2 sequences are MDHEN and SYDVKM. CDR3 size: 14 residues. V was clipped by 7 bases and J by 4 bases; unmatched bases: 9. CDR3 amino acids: CASTPGDRGYGYTF. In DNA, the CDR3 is TGTGCCAGCACCCCGGGGGACAGAGGCTATGGCTACACCTTC.

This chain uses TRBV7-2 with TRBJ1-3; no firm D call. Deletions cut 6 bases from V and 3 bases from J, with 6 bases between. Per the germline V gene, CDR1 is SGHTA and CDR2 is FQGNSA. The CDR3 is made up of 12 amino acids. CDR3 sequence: CASSSNGNTIYF. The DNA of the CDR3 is TGTGCCAGCAGTTCAAATGGAAACACCATATATTTT.

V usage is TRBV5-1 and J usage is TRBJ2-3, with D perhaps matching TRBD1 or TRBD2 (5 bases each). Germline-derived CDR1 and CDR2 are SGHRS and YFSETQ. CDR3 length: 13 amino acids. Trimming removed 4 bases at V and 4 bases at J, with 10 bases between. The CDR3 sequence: CASSEGISDTQYF. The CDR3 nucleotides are TGCGCCAGCAGCGAGGGGATCTCAGATACGCAGTATTTT.

The CDR3 is CASSLAGTNEKLFF. Written as DNA, the CDR3 is TGCGCCAGCAGCTTGGCCGGGACTAATGAAAAACTGTTTTTT. This chain uses TRBV5-1 with TRBJ1-4; D gene unclear. CDR1 and CDR2 (germline): SGHRS, YFSETQ. Trimming left V 0 bases short and J 2 bases short, with 5 bases between. The CDR3 is made up of 14 amino acids. Filled out from reference TRBV5-1 and TRBJ1-4, the complete variable domain reads KAGVTQTPRYLIKTRGQQVTLSCSPISGHRSVSWYQQTPGQGLQFLFEYFSETQRNKGNFPGRFSGRQFSNSRSEMNVSTLELGDSALYLCASSLAGTNEKLFFGSGTQLSVL.

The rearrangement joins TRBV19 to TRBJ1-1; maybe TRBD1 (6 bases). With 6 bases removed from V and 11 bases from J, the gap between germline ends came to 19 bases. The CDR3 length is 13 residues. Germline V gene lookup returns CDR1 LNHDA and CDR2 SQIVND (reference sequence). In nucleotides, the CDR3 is TGTGCCAGTAGACGGGACATCCTAGGGAGCGCTTTCTTT. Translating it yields CASRRDILGSAFF.

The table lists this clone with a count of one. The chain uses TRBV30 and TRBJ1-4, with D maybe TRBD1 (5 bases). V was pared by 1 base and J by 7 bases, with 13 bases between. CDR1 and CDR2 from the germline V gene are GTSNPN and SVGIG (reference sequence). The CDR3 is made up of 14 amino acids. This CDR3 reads CAWSEGTLSEKLFF. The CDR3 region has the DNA TGTGCCTGGAGTGAGGGGACCCTGTCTGAAAAACTGTTTTTT.

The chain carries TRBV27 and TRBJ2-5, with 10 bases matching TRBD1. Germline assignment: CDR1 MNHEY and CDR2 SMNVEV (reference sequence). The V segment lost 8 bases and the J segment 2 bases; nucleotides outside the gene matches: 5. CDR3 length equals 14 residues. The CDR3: CASRRDRGQETQYF. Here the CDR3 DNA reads TGTGCCAGCCGCCGGGACAGGGGACAAGAGACCCAGTACTTC.

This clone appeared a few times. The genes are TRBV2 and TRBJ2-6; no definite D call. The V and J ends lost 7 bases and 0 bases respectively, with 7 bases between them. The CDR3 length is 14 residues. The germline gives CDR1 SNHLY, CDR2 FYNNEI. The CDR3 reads CASKRISGANVLTF. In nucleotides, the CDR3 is TGTGCCAGCAAAAGAATCTCTGGGGCCAACGTCCTGACTTTC. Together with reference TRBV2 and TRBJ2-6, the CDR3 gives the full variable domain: EPEVTQTPSHQVTQMGQEVILRCVPISNHLYFYWYRQILGQKVEFLVSFYNNEISEKSEIFDDQFSVERPDGSNFTLKIRSTKLEDSAMYFCASKRISGANVLTFGAGSRLTVL.

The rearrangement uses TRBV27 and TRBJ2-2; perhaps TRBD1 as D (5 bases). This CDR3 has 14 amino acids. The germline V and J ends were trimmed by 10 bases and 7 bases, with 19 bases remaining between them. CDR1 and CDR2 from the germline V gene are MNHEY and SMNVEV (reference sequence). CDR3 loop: CATLMSWGFGELFF. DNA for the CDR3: TGTGCCACCCTCATGTCCTGGGGCTTCGGGGAGCTGTTTTTT.

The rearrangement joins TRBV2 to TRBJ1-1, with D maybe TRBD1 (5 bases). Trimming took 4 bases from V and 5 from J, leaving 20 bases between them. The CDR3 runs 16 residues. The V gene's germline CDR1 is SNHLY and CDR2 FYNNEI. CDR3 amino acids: CASSAGGVALGTEAFF. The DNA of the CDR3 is TGTGCCAGCAGTGCCGGGGGGGTCGCCCTCGGTACTGAAGCTTTCTTT. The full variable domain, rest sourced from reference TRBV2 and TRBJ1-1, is EPEVTQTPSHQVTQMGQEVILRCVPISNHLYFYWYRQILGQKVEFLVSFYNNEISEKSEIFDDQFSVERPDGSNFTLKIRSTKLEDSAMYFCASSAGGVALGTEAFFGQGTRLTVV.

In nucleotides, the CDR3 is TGCGCCAGCAGCTTACTAACAGGTGGAACTAATGAAAAACTGTTTTTT. Amino acids: CASSLLTGGTNEKLFF. The V call is TRBV5-1, the J call TRBJ1-4; TRBD1 is a possible D gene (5 bases). This CDR3 comprises 16 residues. The V gene's germline CDR1 is SGHRS and CDR2 YFSETQ. V was cut by 2 bases and J by 1 base, with 12 bases left in between.

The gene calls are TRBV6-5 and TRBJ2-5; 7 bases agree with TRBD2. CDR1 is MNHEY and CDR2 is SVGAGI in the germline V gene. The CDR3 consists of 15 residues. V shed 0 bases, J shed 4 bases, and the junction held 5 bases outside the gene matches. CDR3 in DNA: TGTGCCAGCAGTTACTCCCCTTCGGGAGGAGAGACCCAGTACTTC. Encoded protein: CASSYSPSGGETQYF.

The CDR3 loop is CASSSEGVFYTF. CDR3 in DNA: TGTGCCAGCAGCTCCGAGGGTGTCTTTTACACCTTC. The chain combines TRBV11-2 with TRBJ1-2, with D unclear. V was clipped by 4 bases and J by 11 bases, with 14 bases between them. CDR1 SGHAT and CDR2 FQNNGV come from the germline V gene. The CDR3 extends over 12 amino acids.

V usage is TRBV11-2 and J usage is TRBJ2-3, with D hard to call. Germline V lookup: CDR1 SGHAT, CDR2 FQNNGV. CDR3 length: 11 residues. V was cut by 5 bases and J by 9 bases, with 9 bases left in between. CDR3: CASSNSLTQYF. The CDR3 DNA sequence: TGTGCCAGCAGCAACAGTCTAACGCAGTATTTT.